Included here is one T cell receptor (beta chain) sequence, with context. V dropped 0 bases and J dropped 3 bases, with 6 bases sitting between them. Per the germline V gene, CDR1 is SGHTS and CDR2 is YDEGEE. This CDR3 is built from 13 residues. This sample is part of a study of blood T cell repertoires in COVID-19. Study details: Sites across the United States, Italy and Spain contributed samples from acute and convalescent COVID-19. Nucleic acid was either cDNA or gDNA, and it came from T cells, B-cell-depleted T cells, or PBMCs.

Original handling: Scientists estimated how many nucleated cells there were by amplifying reference gene primers. Profiling relied on immunoSEQ multiplex PCR, and the TCRdb table lists in-frame clones only, not all of them. For V, J and clone size, that table is used; D and trimming come from the DNA. The profile shows roughly 78,000 clones, 86% of them singletons. The source of this sequence is a woman aged 55-70 years with acute or convalescent COVID-19. Sample: peripheral blood. The V and J genes are TRBV5-8 and TRBJ1-1; D uncertain. CDR3 DNA: TGTGCCAGCAGCTTGGGACGGGACACTGAAGCTTTCTTT. This sequence encodes CASSLGRDTEAFF.